The next 32 T cell receptor beta chains were all read from a single sample in a study of beta chain features in type 1 diabetes. The entirety of the isolated RNA underwent reverse transcription, so expressed TCRB transcripts were sequenced. Assay used: immunoSEQ multiplex PCR; TCRdb lists only in-frame clones, some missing. The data contain about 150,000 clones, approximately 9% of them singletons. Sequencing was done on a sample of central memory CD4+ T cells from blood. The receptors were gathered from a woman younger than 30 in good health.

This clone was observed a handful of times. The chain joins TRBV2 to TRBJ2-7, with 7 bases identical to TRBD1. Germline V gene data show CDR1 as SNHLY and CDR2 as FYNNEI. This CDR3 spans 14 amino acids. With V trimmed by 7 bases and J by 4 bases, 10 bases remained unmatched. The CDR3 region is CASTLRDSQYEQYF. The CDR3 DNA sequence: TGTGCCAGCACCCTCCGGGACAGTCAATACGAGCAGTACTTC.

V gene TRBV9 combines with J gene TRBJ2-3, with TRBD2 as a possible D gene (5 bases). The CDR3 runs to 12 residues. Trimming removed 5 bases from V and 6 bases from J, with 10 bases in between. Germline-derived CDR1 and CDR2 are SGDLS and YYNGEE. The CDR3 nucleotides are TGTGCCAGCAGTGGATCGGGGGATACGCAGTATTTT. It encodes CASSGSGDTQYF.

The V gene is TRBV5-6, the J gene TRBJ1-5, with 10 bases fitting TRBD1. In germline, CDR1 is SGHDT, CDR2 YYEEEE. The CDR3 has 14 residues. Trimming removed 5 bases from V and 5 bases from J; junction bases left unmatched: 4. The CDR3 spells CASSKDRGHQPQHF. The CDR3 DNA is TGTGCCAGCAGTAAAGACAGGGGGCATCAGCCCCAGCATTTT.

This clone has a handful of counts. The chain is built from TRBV25-1 and TRBJ1-4; D may be TRBD1 (5 bases). The CDR3 is made up of 14 amino acids. V lost 5 bases and J 8 bases, leaving 15 bases between the germline ends. Germline CDR1 and CDR2: MGHDK and SYGVNS. The DNA of the CDR3 is TGTGCCAGCAGTCCAACGACAGCTATAGAAAAACTGTTTTTT. As protein: CASSPTTAIEKLFF. The full variable domain, with the rest looked up from reference TRBV25-1 and TRBJ1-4, is EADIYQTPRYLVIGTGKKITLECSQTMGHDKMYWYQQDPGMELHLIHYSYGVNSTEKGDLSSESTVSRIRTEHFPLTLESARPSHTSQYLCASSPTTAIEKLFFGSGTQLSVL.

This clone was picked up a small number of times. The rearrangement links TRBV21-1 to TRBJ2-3; whether TRBD1, the table's D call, matches the DNA was not checked. TRBV21-1 is an annotated pseudogene. The CDR3 spans 21 residues. The CDR3 DNA reads TGTGCCAGCAGCAAAGGCCCGCGGGACAGGGGGTCTGAGAGACCGACAGATACGCAGTATTTT. Its protein is CASSKGPRDRGSERPTDTQYF.

This clone was detected many times. The rearrangement uses TRBV7-3 and TRBJ1-2, with D possibly TRBD1 on 6 matching bases. The CDR3 is made up of 14 amino acids. V was pared by 3 bases and J by 3 bases, with 11 bases between. Germline loops: CDR1 SGHTA, CDR2 FQGTGA. The CDR3 is CASSFGGQDYGYTF. The CDR3 DNA reads as TGTGCCAGCAGCTTCGGGGGGCAGGACTATGGCTACACCTTC.

The chain employs TRBV7-8 and TRBJ2-7; the match to TRBD1 covers 11 bases. V gave up 4 bases and J gave up 1 base; unmatched junction bases: 12. Looked up from germline, CDR1 is SGHVS and CDR2 is FQNEAQ. The CDR3 spans 18 residues. The CDR3 DNA follows: TGTGCCAGCAGCTCCCGGGACAGGGGGAGCGGAGGATCCTACGAGCAGTACTTC. Protein product: CASSSRDRGSGGSYEQYF.

The gene calls are TRBV19 and TRBJ2-7; 9 positions match TRBD1. Germline loops: CDR1 LNHDA, CDR2 SQIVND (reference sequence). Trimming took 6 bases from V and 0 from J; bases not matched to a gene: 12. The CDR3 contains 17 residues. The CDR3 sequence: CASRPSPGQGYSYEQYF. The CDR3 DNA is TGTGCCAGTAGACCAAGCCCGGGACAGGGATACTCCTACGAGCAGTACTTC.

A few counts support this clone. V gene TRBV29-1 combines with J gene TRBJ1-1; 10 bases line up with TRBD1. V lost 6 bases and J lost 0; bases outside the gene matches: 10. The V gene's germline CDR1 is SQVTM and CDR2 ANQGSEA. The CDR3 consists of 16 residues. This CDR3 is CSVTDRGNPMNTEAFF. The CDR3 bases are TGCAGCGTAACGGACAGGGGGAACCCTATGAACACTGAAGCTTTCTTT.

The chain employs TRBV7-2 and TRBJ2-1; D gene uncertain. The CDR3 totals 13 residues. V dropped 4 bases and J dropped 6 bases, with 10 bases sitting between them. From germline, CDR1 is SGHTA and CDR2 FQGNSA. CDR3 nucleotides: TGTGCCAGCAGCTCTTATGGGCGCAATGAGCAGTTCTTC. This gives the protein CASSSYGRNEQFF.

V usage is TRBV25-1 and J usage is TRBJ1-2, with 8 positions matching TRBD1. V lost 1 base to trimming and J lost 6 bases; unmatched junction nucleotides: 1. The CDR3 is 13 residues long. Germline V gives CDR1 MGHDK, CDR2 SYGVNS. CDR3 nucleotide sequence: TGTGCCAGCAGTGAATCGGACAGGGATGGCTACACCTTC. Encoded protein: CASSESDRDGYTF.

The V and J genes are TRBV4-1 and TRBJ2-5, with D possibly matching TRBD1 (5 bases). The CDR3 has 15 residues. The V gene's germline CDR1 is MGHRA and CDR2 YSYEKL. Trimming removed 0 bases from V and 2 bases from J, with 10 bases in between. CDR3 loop: CASSQDYPGQETQYF. The CDR3 nucleotides are TGCGCCAGCAGCCAAGATTACCCAGGGCAAGAGACCCAGTACTTC.

This clone was counted only a few times. This rearrangement joins TRBV7-8 to TRBJ2-7; TRBD1 matches 10 bases. This CDR3 is 16 amino acids long. The V gene's germline CDR1 is SGHVS and CDR2 FQNEAQ. V was pared by 5 bases and J by 3 bases, with 10 bases of the junction left unmatched. The CDR3 spells CASSKTGTGAFYEQYF. The CDR3 region has the DNA TGTGCCAGCAGCAAGACCGGGACAGGGGCGTTCTACGAGCAGTACTTC.

This chain joins TRBV6-6 and TRBJ2-1; TRBD2 aligns across 10 bases. Per the germline V gene, CDR1 is MNHNY and CDR2 is SVGAGI (reference sequence). V shed 8 bases and J 5 bases; nucleotides not matched to a gene: 6. The CDR3 contains 14 residues. The DNA of the CDR3 is TGTGCCAGCCGCGGGACTAGCGCCAACAATGAGCAGTTCTTC. Translated: CASRGTSANNEQFF.

This rearrangement joins TRBV7-9 to TRBJ1-2; 8 bases agree with TRBD1. The CDR3 extends over 14 amino acids. With V trimmed by 4 bases and J by 4 bases, 5 bases remained unmatched. Germline-derived CDR1 and CDR2 are SEHNR and FQNEAQ (reference sequence). CDR3 residues: CASSSQGASYGYTF. As DNA, the CDR3 is TGTGCCAGCAGCTCCCAGGGGGCCAGCTATGGCTACACCTTC. Full variable domain (remainder filled in from reference TRBV7-9 and TRBJ1-2): DTGVSQNPRHKITKRGQNVTFRCDPISEHNRLYWYRQTLGQGPEFLTYFQNEAQLEKSRLLSDRFSAERPKGSFSTLEIQRTEQGDSAMYLCASSSQGASYGYTFGSGTRLTVV.

In this sample, this clone turned up a few times. The chain joins TRBV7-9 to TRBJ2-7; no clear D gene. The CDR3 spans 11 residues. Per germline, CDR1 SEHNR and CDR2 FQNEAQ (reference sequence). V dropped 2 bases and J dropped 4 bases, with 3 bases sitting between them. CDR3 loop: CASSLLYEQYF. CDR3 nucleotide sequence: TGTGCCAGCAGCTTACTTTACGAGCAGTACTTC. Using reference TRBV7-9 and TRBJ2-7 for the parts outside the CDR3, the full variable domain is DTGVSQNPRHKITKRGQNVTFRCDPISEHNRLYWYRQTLGQGPEFLTYFQNEAQLEKSRLLSDRFSAERPKGSFSTLEIQRTEQGDSAMYLCASSLLYEQYFGPGTRLTVT.

V is TRBV19 and J is TRBJ2-6; 12 bases map to TRBD1. CDR3 size: 19 residues. With V trimmed by 5 bases and J by 4 bases, 12 bases remained unmatched. CDR1 is LNHDA and CDR2 is SQIVND in the germline V gene (reference sequence). CDR3 nucleotides: TGTGCCAGTAGTTCGTCACCGGGACAGGGGGCGTGGGGGGCCAACGTCCTGACTTTC. Protein product: CASSSSPGQGAWGANVLTF.

This clone turned up a few times. The genes are TRBV27 and TRBJ2-3; 13 bases align to TRBD2. Germline lookup yields CDR1 MNHEY and CDR2 SMNVEV (reference sequence). This CDR3 has 16 residues. The J segment lost 6 bases and the V segment lost 3 bases, leaving 6 bases of the junction unmatched. The CDR3 sequence: CASSFRLAGGHDTQYF. Written as DNA, the CDR3 is TGTGCCAGCAGTTTCCGACTAGCGGGGGGCCACGATACGCAGTATTTT.

There are a few counts of this clone. This rearrangement joins TRBV28 to TRBJ2-3; TRBD2 matches 15 bases. Looked up from germline, CDR1 is MDHEN and CDR2 is SYDVKM. Trimming took 4 bases from V and 11 from J; bases not matched to a gene: 7. The CDR3 sequence is 15 residues long. CDR3 DNA: TGTGCCAGCAGTTCTGGACTAGCGGGGGGGCCCAGGCAGTATTTT. Translation gives CASSSGLAGGPRQYF. Full variable domain (missing parts from reference TRBV28 and TRBJ2-3): DVKVTQSSRYLVKRTGEKVFLECVQDMDHENMFWYRQDPGLGLRLIYFSYDVKMKEKGDIPEGYSVSREKKERFSLILESASTNQTSMYLCASSSGLAGGPRQYFGPGTRLTVL.

The chain has TRBV7-2 and TRBJ2-7; D is uncertain. In germline, CDR1 is SGHTA, CDR2 FQGNSA. V lost 6 bases, J lost 2 bases, and 5 bases lay in between. The CDR3 covers 11 residues. The CDR3 loop reads CASSLTYEQYF. In DNA form, the CDR3 reads TGTGCCAGCAGTCTTACCTACGAGCAGTACTTC.

For this clone: Distinct nucleotide sequences in the sample also encode this CDR3. The J gene is TRBJ1-1, the V gene TRBV9; no definite D call. Germline CDR1 and CDR2: SGDLS and YYNGEE. The CDR3 has 13 residues. The V and J ends lost 0 bases and 6 bases respectively, with 9 bases between them. CDR3: CASSVGGGPEAFF. For the CDR3, the DNA is TGTGCCAGCAGCGTAGGGGGAGGGCCTGAAGCTTTCTTT.

The genes are TRBV9 and TRBJ2-7; TRBD2 is a possible D gene (5 bases). The ends were cut back, 3 bases at V and 0 bases at J, with 10 bases in the middle. This CDR3 is 14 amino acids long. Germline assignment: CDR1 SGDLS and CDR2 YYNGEE. The CDR3 coding sequence is TGTGCCAGCAGCGAACGGAGGAGCTCCTACGAGCAGTACTTC. Protein: CASSERRSSYEQYF.

This sequence joins TRBV29-1 and TRBJ1-2, with D uncertain. This CDR3 has 13 amino acids. V dropped 4 bases and J dropped 4 bases, with 13 bases sitting between them. In germline, CDR1 is SQVTM, CDR2 ANQGSEA. The CDR3 loop reads CSVGAVSPYGYTF. CDR3 nucleotides: TGCAGCGTTGGAGCTGTTTCTCCCTATGGCTACACCTTC. Using reference TRBV29-1 and TRBJ1-2 for the parts outside the CDR3, the full variable domain is SAVISQKPSRDICQRGTSLTIQCQVDSQVTMMFWYRQQPGQSLTLIATANQGSEATYESGFVIDKFPISRPNLTFSTLTVSNMSPEDSSIYLCSVGAVSPYGYTFGSGTRLTVV.

This clone came up a few times. The rearrangement uses TRBV29-1 and TRBJ1-1, with 8 bases identical to TRBD1. CDR1 and CDR2 (germline): SQVTM, ANQGSEA. Losses at the gene ends were 8 bases for V and 5 bases for J; bases not matched to a gene: 7. CDR3 size: 12 residues. The chain's CDR3 is CSIGQGRTEAFF. The DNA for the CDR3 is TGCAGCATCGGACAGGGAAGGACTGAAGCTTTCTTT.

V gene TRBV11-3 combines with J gene TRBJ2-7; no firm D call. Germline assignment: CDR1 SGHNT and CDR2 YENEEA. V was clipped by 10 bases and J by 3 bases, with 16 bases between them. CDR3 length: 13 amino acids. This CDR3 reads CATRRDSHYEQYF. In DNA, the CDR3 is TGTGCCACCCGCCGAGATTCCCACTACGAGCAGTACTTC.

This rearrangement joins TRBV2 to TRBJ1-6, with TRBD1 as a possible D gene (6 bases). Looked up from germline, CDR1 is SNHLY and CDR2 is FYNNEI. V lost 2 bases to trimming and J lost 8 bases, with 13 bases between them. This CDR3 is built from 15 residues. CDR3 in amino acids: CASSESPGVDSPLHF. CDR3 bases: TGTGCCAGCAGTGAAAGTCCAGGGGTAGATTCACCCCTCCACTTT.

For this clone: Other nucleotide sequences in the sample specify the same CDR3. V is TRBV5-1 and J is TRBJ2-3; 10 bases line up with TRBD2. Looked up from germline, CDR1 is SGHRS and CDR2 is YFSETQ. This CDR3 comprises 16 residues. J was trimmed by 1 base and V by 0 bases; bases with no gene match: 2. CDR3 sequence (DNA): TGCGCCAGCAGCTTGGTCCTAGCGGGAGGCACAGATACGCAGTATTTT. Translated, it gives CASSLVLAGGTDTQYF.

This clone was seen only a few times. The chain is built from TRBV7-9 and TRBJ1-4, with D unclear. Germline loops: CDR1 SEHNR, CDR2 FQNEAQ (reference sequence). This CDR3 spans 13 amino acids. Between the trimmed V and J ends, which lost 5 bases and 7 bases, there was a span of 11 bases. The CDR3 region is CASSANTGEKLFF. CDR3 in DNA: TGTGCCAGCAGCGCCAACACGGGTGAAAAACTGTTTTTT.

This clone has only a few counts. The V call is TRBV9, the J call TRBJ2-3, with 7 positions matching TRBD2. Germline CDR1 and CDR2: SGDLS and YYNGEE. The CDR3 is made up of 16 amino acids. The ends lost 3 bases at V and 6 bases at J; junction bases unmatched: 13. This CDR3 is CASSALGGGGTDTQYF. In DNA form, the CDR3 reads TGTGCCAGCAGCGCTTTGGGGGGGGGAGGAACGGATACGCAGTATTTT.

Only a few counts were recorded for this clone. Without the conserved terminal phenylalanine or tryptophan, this CDR3 likely stems from a read error. Because the CDR3's place on the DNA is in doubt, the DNA is left out and the CDR3 is given as listed by TCRdb. The V call is TRBV6-5, the J call TRBJ1-5; the table's TRBD1 call for D was not verified on the DNA. The CDR3 length equals 9 residues, ends included. CDR1 and CDR2 (germline): MNHEY, SVGAGI. CDR3 protein: CASSKFRGR.

CDR3 loop: CASSQDYNRYNEQFF. CDR3 in DNA: TGTGCCAGCAGCCAAGATTATAATCGGTACAATGAGCAGTTCTTC. The gene calls are TRBV14 and TRBJ2-1; D unresolved. The CDR3 has 15 amino acids. Germline values: CDR1 SGHDN, CDR2 FVKESK. V dropped 0 bases and J dropped 4 bases, with 10 bases sitting between them.

This clone was counted at least ten times. The V gene is TRBV7-8, the J gene TRBJ2-3; weak D call: TRBD2 (6 bases). Looked up from germline, CDR1 is SGHVS and CDR2 is FQNEAQ. This CDR3 has 14 amino acids. The V end lost 5 bases, the J end lost 4 bases, and 13 bases lay between the germline ends. In DNA, the CDR3 is TGTGCCAGCAGCGCGACTAGTAACTCAGATACGCAGTATTTT. It yields the protein CASSATSNSDTQYF.